Below, 11 T cell receptor beta chains from the same sample are listed, as sequenced in a study of shared clonotypes between healthy human individuals. Only in-frame clones appear in the TCRdb table, and some are missing; sequencing was by immunoSEQ multiplex PCR. The sample yields 600,000 to 750,000 clones, about two thirds seen once. Sequencing was done on a sample of memory CD4+ T cells sorted from blood. Subset in this sample: CD45RA-negative fraction. The receptors stem from a woman aged 30 to 39 in good health.

The chain couples TRBV5-1 to TRBJ2-7, with D maybe TRBD2 (7 bases). Trimming removed 4 bases from V and 1 base from J, with 21 bases in between. The germline V gene encodes CDR1 SGHRS and CDR2 YFSETQ. The CDR3 consists of 17 residues. The CDR3 spells CASSPQAGGAGSYEQYF. The CDR3 nucleotides read TGCGCCAGCAGCCCCCAGGCTGGGGGGGCGGGGTCCTACGAGCAGTACTTC.

The chain carries TRBV7-9 and TRBJ1-1, with D tentatively TRBD1 (5 bases). The CDR3 runs 15 residues. The germline gives CDR1 SEHNR, CDR2 FQNEAQ (reference sequence). Trimming shortened V by 4 bases and J by 7 bases, and 19 bases separated the two germline ends. The CDR3 DNA follows: TGTGCCAGCAGCTCCCGGAGGGTACAGACAGATGAAGCTTTCTTT. Translated, it gives CASSSRRVQTDEAFF.

The gene calls are TRBV13 and TRBJ1-2, with a tentative D call TRBD1 (5 bases). V gave up 6 bases and J gave up 3 bases, with 23 bases separating them. This CDR3 has 17 amino acids. Per germline, CDR1 PRHDT and CDR2 FYEKMQ (reference sequence). CDR3 sequence reads: CASRNSEGPRLDYGYTF. The CDR3 DNA reads as TGTGCCAGCAGAAATTCGGAGGGACCCCGCTTAGACTATGGCTACACCTTC.

The chain combines TRBV6-6 with TRBJ1-1, with D perhaps matching TRBD1 (5 bases). The CDR3 extends over 12 amino acids. The V gene lost 8 bases and the J gene lost 7 bases, with 14 bases spanning the gap. The germline gives CDR1 MNHNY, CDR2 SVGAGI (reference sequence). CDR3 nucleotides: TGTGCCAGCGTGGTAGGGGCGGATGAAGCTTTCTTT. This encodes CASVVGADEAFF.

This clone was picked up a small number of times. V and J are TRBV28 and TRBJ1-4, with D perhaps matching TRBD1 (5 bases). Germline V gene lookup returns CDR1 MDHEN and CDR2 SYDVKM. The CDR3 loop spans 15 amino acids. V lost 8 bases, J lost 3 bases, and 16 bases lay in between. The CDR3 region has the DNA TGTGCCAGCGCCTTCACCGGGACCGCTAATGAAAAACTGTTTTTT. Translation: CASAFTGTANEKLFF.

In its sample, this clone was seen many times. The chain employs TRBV25-1 and TRBJ1-6; tentatively, D is TRBD1 (5 bases). V was shortened by 7 bases and J by 7 bases, with 14 bases between the two germline ends. Germline CDR1 reads MGHDK; CDR2 reads SYGVNS. This CDR3 spans 14 amino acids. Here the CDR3 DNA reads TGTGCCAGCACCGGTATAGGGGCAAATTCACCCCTCCACTTT. Its protein is CASTGIGANSPLHF.

The chain joins TRBV11-2 to TRBJ1-5, with D maybe TRBD1 (5 bases). The CDR3 spans 14 residues. CDR1 and CDR2 (germline): SGHAT, FQNNGV. Trimming took off 5 bases at V and 7 bases at J, with 15 bases between the two ends. The CDR3 DNA follows: TGTGCCAGCAGCCCCGACAGTTCAGTCCAGCCCCAGCATTTT. Its translation is CASSPDSSVQPQHF.

The chain couples TRBV28 to TRBJ1-3, with D perhaps matching TRBD1 (5 bases). Germline V gene data show CDR1 as MDHEN and CDR2 as SYDVKM. V was cut by 0 bases and J by 7 bases, with 13 bases left in between. The CDR3 runs to 15 residues. The CDR3 nucleotides are TGTGCCAGCAGTTTATGGCAGGGCAGGGCCAACACCATATATTTT. This translates into CASSLWQGRANTIYF.

The V and J genes are TRBV19 and TRBJ1-5; D not certain. Germline lookup yields CDR1 LNHDA and CDR2 SQIVND (reference sequence). V was shortened by 6 bases and J by 0 bases, with 12 bases between the two germline ends. The CDR3 is 15 amino acids. This chain's CDR3 is CASSGRYYSNQPQHF. The CDR3 DNA sequence: TGTGCCAGTAGCGGACGGTACTATAGCAATCAGCCCCAGCATTTT. Together with reference TRBV19 and TRBJ1-5, the CDR3 gives the full variable domain: DGGITQSPKYLFRKEGQNVTLSCEQNLNHDAMYWYRQDPGQGLRLIYYSQIVNDFQKGDIAEGYSVSREKKESFPLTVTSAQKNPTAFYLCASSGRYYSNQPQHFGDGTRLSIL.

The DNA of the CDR3 is TGTGCCAGCAGCTATACCCGGGATGGGCAGCCCCAGCATTTT. This sequence encodes CASSYTRDGQPQHF. The chain uses TRBV6-6 and TRBJ1-5; D gene uncertain. Trimming left V 6 bases short and J 7 bases short, with 16 bases between. CDR1 and CDR2 from the germline V gene are MNHNY and SVGAGI (reference sequence). The CDR3 is made up of 14 amino acids.

The chain is built from TRBV5-1 and TRBJ1-1; TRBD1 matches at 7 bases. The CDR3 runs 14 residues. Germline values: CDR1 SGHRS, CDR2 YFSETQ. J was trimmed by 4 bases and V by 0 bases; bases with no gene match: 3. The CDR3 DNA reads TGCGCCAGCAGCTTGGAAGGGGGCGGCACTGAAGCTTTCTTT. Its protein is CASSLEGGGTEAFF.